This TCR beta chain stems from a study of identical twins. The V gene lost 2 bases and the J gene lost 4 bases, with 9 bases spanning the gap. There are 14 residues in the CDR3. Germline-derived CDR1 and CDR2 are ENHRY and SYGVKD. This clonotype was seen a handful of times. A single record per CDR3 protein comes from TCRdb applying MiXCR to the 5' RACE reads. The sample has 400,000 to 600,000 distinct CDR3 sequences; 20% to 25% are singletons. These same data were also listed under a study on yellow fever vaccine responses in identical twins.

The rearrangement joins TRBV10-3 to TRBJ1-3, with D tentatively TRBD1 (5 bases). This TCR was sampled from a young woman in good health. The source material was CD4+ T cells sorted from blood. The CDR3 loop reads CAISEIGGGNTIYF. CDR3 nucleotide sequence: TGTGCCATCAGTGAGATCGGGGGAGGAAACACCATATATTTT.